This record looks at one T cell receptor (beta chain) sequence and its context. No antigen is known for it. V was pared by 5 bases and J by 1 base, with 16 bases of the junction left unmatched. Germline CDR1 reads MGHRA; CDR2 reads YSYEKL. This CDR3 spans 19 amino acids. This specimen belongs to a study of cytomegalovirus exposure and HLA in healthy donors. About the research overall: As an earlier analysis found, 150 million to 200 million T cells yielded 117 million unique TCR beta sequences. Genetic ancestry analysis placed around four fifths of the 410 or so donors that were genotyped in the Caucasian-associated cluster.

PCR was performed using 60 Vbeta and 13 Jbeta primers. Measured with immunoSEQ multiplex PCR; TCRdb has only the in-frame clones, and not every one. This sample has nearly 110,000 clones; 80% to 90% occur once, and the top ten carry about 1.6%. Findings of the study overall: Several of the most significant clusters were apparently associated with common viral pathogens in a later analysis.

The receptor comes from a man over 45 in good health and CMV-seronegative. The chain is built from TRBV4-1 and TRBJ2-3; 9 bases align to TRBD1. Sequenced sample: PBMCs. CDR3 residues: CASSSSQGYRGRGTDTQYF. DNA for the CDR3: TGCGCCAGCAGCTCAAGCCAGGGGTACAGGGGGCGCGGCACAGATACGCAGTATTTT.